This TCR beta chain emerged from a study of blood T cell repertoires in COVID-19. As for the study in general: Italy, Spain and the United States were the sources of the convalescent and acute COVID-19 samples.

Method: immunoSEQ multiplex PCR; TCRdb's copy keeps in-frame clones and lacks some. The sample yields approximately 470,000 clones, 87% seen once. Trimming took off 4 bases at V and 3 bases at J, with 12 bases between the two ends. The CDR3 extends over 13 amino acids. Germline V lookup: CDR1 GTSNPN, CDR2 SVGIG (reference sequence). This clone was picked up one time. Sequencing input: PBMCs or T cells enriched from blood (not recorded which). The sequence was collected from a woman aged 18-35 years who had recovered from COVID-19. The chain uses TRBV30 and TRBJ1-1; no clear D gene. CDR3 coding DNA: TGTGCCTGGACGGTGGGAGTCGACACTGAAGCTTTCTTT. Its protein product is CAWTVGVDTEAFF.